These 27 T cell receptor beta chains were sequenced from one sample in a study of T cell responses to AZD1222 COVID-19 vaccine. Libraries were prepared by immunoSEQ multiplex PCR; TCRdb keeps only in-frame clonotypes and omits some of them. The sample lists some 200,000 clones, approximately 93% occurring once. Sequenced material: peripheral blood, taken on day 0 of AZD1222 vaccination. The receptors come from an adult in good health.

This chain joins TRBV18 and TRBJ2-1, with D possibly matching TRBD2 (5 bases). From germline, CDR1 is KGHSH and CDR2 LQKENI. Trimming pared 0 bases from V and 7 bases from J, leaving 19 bases between. The CDR3 loop spans 17 amino acids. The CDR3 region is CASSPPEGQYLLNEQFF. As DNA, the CDR3 is TGTGCCAGCTCACCACCTGAGGGCCAATATTTGCTGAATGAGCAGTTCTTC.

The J gene is TRBJ2-7, the V gene TRBV3-1 (or the pseudogene TRBV3-2); no clear D gene. V gave up 4 bases and J gave up 5 bases, with 6 bases separating them. Germline assignment: CDR1 LGHDT and CDR2 YNNKEL (reference sequence). The CDR3 totals 11 residues. The CDR3 sequence: CASSRTHEQYF. CDR3 coding DNA: TGTGCCAGCAGCCGGACCCACGAGCAGTACTTC.

This rearrangement joins TRBV2 to TRBJ2-7; D call uncertain. This CDR3 region has 15 residues. The V end was cut by 6 bases, the J end by 5 bases, with 20 bases between. CDR1 and CDR2 from the germline V gene are SNHLY and FYNNEI. CDR3 nucleotide sequence: TGTGCCAGCAGAAAAAACCCGACCAGGCCCGACGAGCAGTACTTC. Protein sequence: CASRKNPTRPDEQYF.

In this sample, this clone turned up a few times. The CDR3 bases are TGTGCCACCAGTGATTTGCTCCTTGCGATACTCACCCGGGGCACTGAAGCTTTCTTT. Its protein is CATSDLLLAILTRGTEAFF. This rearrangement joins TRBV24-1 to TRBJ1-1; no clear D gene. V was trimmed by 0 bases and J by 4 bases, leaving 23 bases between them. The CDR3 extends over 19 amino acids. Germline loops: CDR1 KGHDR, CDR2 SFDVKD.

V gene TRBV14 combines with J gene TRBJ1-2, with TRBD1 matching over 12 bases. Looked up from germline, CDR1 is SGHDN and CDR2 is FVKESK. The CDR3 is 14 amino acids. V lost 8 bases, J lost 4 bases, and 5 bases stayed unmatched. The CDR3 bases are TGTGCCAGCTCTTGGGACAGGGGGCCCTATGGCTACACCTTC. As protein: CASSWDRGPYGYTF. The complete variable domain, with remaining parts taken from reference TRBV14 and TRBJ1-2, reads EAGVTQFPSHSVIEKGQTVTLRCDPISGHDNLYWYRRVMGKEIKFLLHFVKESKQDESGMPNNRFLAERTGGTYSTLKVQPAELEDSGVYFCASSWDRGPYGYTFGSGTRLTVV.

The genes are TRBV5-1 and TRBJ1-2; 8 bases match TRBD1. With V trimmed by 1 base and J by 8 bases, 13 bases remained unmatched. The germline V gene has CDR1 SGHRS and CDR2 YFSETQ. CDR3 size: 16 residues. DNA of the CDR3: TGCGCCAGCAGCTTGATCCAACCCGGACAGGGAGGCGGCTACACCTTC. Amino acid sequence: CASSLIQPGQGGGYTF.

This chain links TRBV6-5 with TRBJ2-7, with D unresolved. Germline V gives CDR1 MNHEY, CDR2 SVGAGI. The V gene lost 7 bases and the J gene lost 0 bases, with 10 bases spanning the gap. The CDR3 runs 13 residues. The DNA for the CDR3 is TGTGCCAGCATCGGGCGGACCTCCTACGAGCAGTACTTC. Encoded protein: CASIGRTSYEQYF.

V and J are TRBV5-1 and TRBJ1-3; perhaps TRBD1 as D (5 bases). Germline-derived CDR1 and CDR2 are SGHRS and YFSETQ. CDR3 size: 15 residues. V was trimmed by 0 bases and J by 4 bases, leaving 11 bases between them. The CDR3 reads CASSLGTPPGNTIYF. The DNA for the CDR3 is TGCGCCAGCAGCTTGGGGACACCTCCCGGAAACACCATATATTTT.

This clone was seen once. This sequence joins TRBV14 and TRBJ2-1; 9 bases are a match to TRBD1. This CDR3 contains 17 residues. V was clipped by 6 bases and J by 0 bases; unmatched bases: 9. Germline V CDR1 and CDR2: SGHDN, FVKESK. Here the CDR3 reads CASRPYGQGSSYNEQFF. Written as DNA, the CDR3 is TGTGCCAGCAGACCATATGGACAGGGGAGCTCCTACAATGAGCAGTTCTTC.

The rearrangement uses TRBV11-1 and TRBJ2-1, with 8 bases matching TRBD2. The CDR3 sequence is 14 residues long. Germline V gives CDR1 SGHAT, CDR2 FQDESV (reference sequence). V lost 4 bases, J lost 7 bases, and 6 bases stayed unmatched. The CDR3 protein is CASSWREASNEQFF. The CDR3 DNA is TGTGCCAGCAGCTGGCGGGAGGCCTCGAATGAGCAGTTCTTC.

This clone is a singleton in its sample. This sequence joins TRBV30 and TRBJ1-5; a weak D match, TRBD1 (6 bases). This CDR3 comprises 13 residues. Germline lookup yields CDR1 GTSNPN and CDR2 SVGIG (reference sequence). V dropped 4 bases and J dropped 3 bases, with 10 bases sitting between them. CDR3 coding DNA: TGTGCCTGGACTACAGGGTTCAATCAGCCCCAGCATTTT. Its protein is CAWTTGFNQPQHF.

The V gene is TRBV12-3 or TRBV12-4, the J gene TRBJ2-1; unclear D gene. This CDR3 comprises 12 residues. Trimming cost V 3 bases and J 6 bases, with 6 bases left between them. The DNA for the CDR3 is TGTGCCAGCAGTTTTATTCCCAATGAGCAGTTCTTC. Translated, it gives CASSFIPNEQFF.

Only a few counts were recorded for this clone. The gene calls are TRBV13 and TRBJ2-5, with D possibly matching TRBD2 (5 bases). V dropped 10 bases and J dropped 2 bases, with 14 bases sitting between them. Per germline, CDR1 PRHDT and CDR2 FYEKMQ (reference sequence). The CDR3 length is 13 residues. This CDR3 reads CATARADQETQYF. In DNA, the CDR3 is TGTGCCACCGCCCGAGCGGATCAAGAGACCCAGTACTTC.

The chain carries TRBV2 and TRBJ1-2, with a tentative D call TRBD1 (6 bases). This CDR3 has 14 amino acids. Per the germline V gene, CDR1 is SNHLY and CDR2 is FYNNEI. V was clipped by 4 bases and J by 5 bases, with 14 bases between them. This CDR3 reads CASSGQDGTYGYTF. Written as DNA, the CDR3 is TGTGCCAGCAGTGGACAGGACGGCACATATGGCTACACCTTC.

This clone was observed once. The V call is TRBV11-2, the J call TRBJ1-1; possibly TRBD1 for D (5 bases). The CDR3 runs to 15 residues. V lost 5 bases, J lost 1 base, and 14 bases lay in between. In germline, CDR1 is SGHAT, CDR2 FQNNGV. The DNA for the CDR3 is TGTGCCAGCAGCCCCTTGGGACGGTGGAACACTGAAGCTTTCTTT. Translation: CASSPLGRWNTEAFF.

The genes are TRBV5-1 and TRBJ1-6; D is uncertain. The CDR3 extends over 15 amino acids. Germline V lookup: CDR1 SGHRS, CDR2 YFSETQ. Trimming pared 4 bases from V and 8 bases from J, leaving 16 bases between. CDR3 amino acids: CASSRWAKADSPLHF. The CDR3 DNA sequence: TGCGCCAGCAGCAGATGGGCCAAAGCGGATTCACCCCTCCACTTT.

The chain employs TRBV29-1 and TRBJ2-7, with D uncertain. V lost 4 bases and J lost 2, with 9 bases in between. Germline lookup yields CDR1 SQVTM and CDR2 ANQGSEA. The CDR3 spans 12 residues. CDR3 in amino acids: CSVVLGTYEQYF. The CDR3 DNA is TGCAGCGTTGTTCTGGGAACCTACGAGCAGTACTTC.

This chain uses TRBV5-1 with TRBJ2-6, with D unresolved. CDR1 is SGHRS and CDR2 is YFSETQ in the germline V gene. CDR3 length: 16 amino acids. The germline V and J ends were trimmed by 4 bases and 0 bases, with 11 bases remaining between them. CDR3 loop: CASSLHLGSGANVLTF. The CDR3 region has the DNA TGCGCCAGCAGCCTACACCTCGGCTCTGGGGCCAACGTCCTGACTTTC.

The chain couples TRBV10-3 to TRBJ2-5; D unresolved. CDR1 and CDR2 from the germline V gene are ENHRY and SYGVKD. V was trimmed by 6 bases and J by 5 bases, leaving 10 bases between them. CDR3 length equals 12 residues. CDR3 residues: CAISPQPETQYF. The CDR3 DNA reads TGTGCCATCAGCCCGCAGCCGGAGACCCAGTACTTC.

The chain has TRBV25-1 and TRBJ1-3, with a possible D match to TRBD1 (6 bases). The CDR3 has 15 amino acids. V gave up 3 bases and J gave up 0 bases, with 9 bases separating them. Germline CDR1 and CDR2: MGHDK and SYGVNS. The CDR3 loop is CASSDRGLSGNTIYF. The CDR3 region has the DNA TGTGCCAGCAGTGACAGGGGACTCTCTGGAAACACCATATATTTT.

This clone appeared once. The chain employs TRBV6-5 and TRBJ2-5; 9 nucleotides line up with TRBD1. Germline lookup yields CDR1 MNHEY and CDR2 SVGAGI. V lost 7 bases, J lost 5 bases, and 11 bases stayed unmatched. The CDR3 is made up of 15 amino acids. As DNA, the CDR3 is TGTGCCAGCAAGCTCTGGACAGGGGCGAAGGAGACCCAGTACTTC. Translated: CASKLWTGAKETQYF.

J is TRBJ1-2 and V is TRBV6-5, with a possible D match to TRBD1 (5 bases). Germline CDR1 and CDR2: MNHEY and SVGAGI. The CDR3 spans 13 residues. V lost 4 bases and J 8 bases, leaving 14 bases between the germline ends. Written as DNA, the CDR3 is TGTGCCAGCAGTTCAATGGCCCAGGGAGGCTACACCTTC. Its translation is CASSSMAQGGYTF.

Written as DNA, the CDR3 is TGTGCCAGCACCCCTGAGGTCCCGGCGAGCGGGGAGCAGTACTTC. Its translation is CASTPEVPASGEQYF. This chain joins TRBV7-9 and TRBJ2-7; tentative D call: TRBD2 (6 bases). The CDR3 length is 15 residues. Looked up from germline, CDR1 is SEHNR and CDR2 is FQNEAQ (reference sequence). Trimming stripped 7 bases from V and 7 bases from J, with 23 bases between.

This chain connects TRBV2 to TRBJ2-3; 8 bases map to TRBD2. In germline, CDR1 is SNHLY, CDR2 FYNNEI. Losses at the gene ends were 6 bases for V and 4 bases for J; bases not matched to a gene: 6. This CDR3 has 14 amino acids. As DNA, the CDR3 is TGTGCCAGCAGCTCCCGGCGGGGGGCAGATACGCAGTATTTT. It specifies CASSSRRGADTQYF.

V and J are TRBV11-1 and TRBJ1-1; perhaps TRBD1 as D (5 bases). The V gene's germline CDR1 is SGHAT and CDR2 FQDESV (reference sequence). The CDR3 runs 15 residues. The V and J ends lost 5 bases and 8 bases respectively, with 21 bases between them. The CDR3, as DNA: TGTGCCAGCAGCCGGTTCGGGGGTTATTCCGACGAAGCTTTCTTT. Its protein product is CASSRFGGYSDEAFF.

The rearrangement links TRBV21-1 to TRBJ1-1; TRBD1 reflects the table's D call only, with no check against the DNA. TRBV21-1 is termed a pseudogene. This CDR3 has 13 residues. This chain's CDR3 is CASRQGRNTEAFF. The DNA of the CDR3 is TGTGCCAGCAGGCAGGGCCGAAACACTGAAGCTTTCTTT.

The J gene is TRBJ2-7, the V gene TRBV7-6; 8 positions match TRBD2. Germline V CDR1 and CDR2: SGHVS, FNYEAQ. The CDR3 has 17 residues. The J segment lost 4 bases and the V segment lost 3 bases, leaving 14 bases of the junction unmatched. The CDR3 DNA reads as TGTGCCAGCAGCTTCGATTTTGGGGCTAGCGGGTGGTACGAGCAGTACTTC. This codes for CASSFDFGASGWYEQYF. The full variable domain, its missing parts supplied by reference TRBV7-6 and TRBJ2-7, is GAGVSQSPRYKVTKRGQDVALRCDPISGHVSLYWYRQALGQGPEFLTYFNYEAQQDKSGLPNDRFSAERPEGSISTLTIQRTEQRDSAMYRCASSFDFGASGWYEQYFGPGTRLTVT.